The table lists the clone carrying this T cell receptor beta chain with a count of one. Data came from immunoSEQ multiplex PCR; TCRdb stores just in-frame clones and leaves some out. The top ten clones hold 0.25% to 0.35% of a sample with under 600,000 clones, roughly 98% of them seen once. The sample originates from a study of shared clonotypes between healthy human individuals. CDR1 and CDR2 from the germline V gene are SGHTA and FQGNSA. J lost 2 bases, V lost 5 bases, and 5 bases had no gene match. The CDR3 loop spans 15 amino acids. Naive CD8 cells lacked CD45RO, underwent positive selection for CCR7 and left out terminally differentiated effector memory CD45RA+ cells.

Sequenced sample: naive CD8+ T cells sorted from blood. This TCR was sampled from a man aged 30 to 39 in good health. The V call is TRBV7-2, the J call TRBJ1-5, with 8 bases lining up with TRBD1. The CDR3 sequence is CASSQGQGGNQPQHF. As DNA, the CDR3 is TGTGCCAGCAGCCAAGGACAGGGCGGCAATCAGCCCCAGCATTTT.